The 7 T cell receptor beta chains below were found in one sample sequenced in a study of shared clonotypes between healthy human individuals (dated by TCRdb to 2018 to 2020). To prepare the library, the immunoSEQ multiplex PCR assay was applied. TCRdb retrieved this table from immuneACCESS and kept in-frame rearrangements only. Not all clones are present; in checked studies, unresolved V genes account for under half, and no reason is known for the remainder. The sample table lists tens of thousands of clones, under 65% of them with a count of one. The top ten clones comprise around 52% of the sample. The sample consisted of memory CD8+ T cells sorted from blood. According to the study, the label for this sample's cell subset or site signals: CD45RO+ cells pooled with CCR7-negative TemRA cells. The source of these receptors is a man in his thirties or forties in good health.

The chain couples TRBV5-4 to TRBJ1-2, with D possibly TRBD1 on 6 matching bases. Germline-derived CDR1 and CDR2 are SGHNT and YYREEE (reference sequence). Deletions cut 0 bases from V and 3 bases from J, with 12 bases between. The CDR3 sequence is 15 residues long. The CDR3 DNA reads TGTGCCAGCAGCTTGGTGGAGGACAGACACTATGGCTACACCTTC. The encoded protein is CASSLVEDRHYGYTF.

This sequence joins TRBV12-5 and TRBJ2-7, with D possibly called TRBD1 or TRBD2 (6 bases each). V dropped 0 bases and J dropped 4 bases, with 19 bases sitting between them. The germline CDR1 and CDR2 sequences are LGHNT and FRNRAP. The CDR3 is 17 amino acids. Written as DNA, the CDR3 is TGTGCTAGTGGTTTGGTAGGGGGGCACGGGAATAAGTACGAGCAGTACTTC. Its translation: CASGLVGGHGNKYEQYF.

This rearrangement joins TRBV19 to TRBJ2-1; TRBD2 is a possible D gene (6 bases). Germline CDR1 reads LNHDA; CDR2 reads SQIVND (reference sequence). Trimming stripped 5 bases from V and 3 bases from J, with 11 bases between. This CDR3 contains 14 residues. The CDR3 is CASSEVTSYNEQFF. For the CDR3, the DNA is TGTGCCAGTAGTGAGGTGACTAGCTACAATGAGCAGTTCTTC.

This clone appeared a few times. The V call is TRBV7-8, the J call TRBJ2-1; D is unclear. The germline V gene has CDR1 SGHVS and CDR2 FQNEAQ. CDR3 length: 13 amino acids. Trimming left V 1 base short and J 5 bases short, with 6 bases between. The CDR3 sequence: CASSLGTHNEQFF. The CDR3 DNA reads TGTGCCAGCAGCTTAGGTACTCACAATGAGCAGTTCTTC.

J is TRBJ2-2 and V is TRBV10-3; unclear D gene. Germline CDR1 reads ENHRY; CDR2 reads SYGVKD. CDR3 length equals 13 residues. Trimming left V 8 bases short and J 6 bases short, with 13 bases between. The CDR3 bases are TGTGCCATCGCAAGCCATAGCCCCGGGGAGCTGTTTTTT. Amino acids: CAIASHSPGELFF.

The chain joins TRBV6-6 to TRBJ2-3; a possible D gene is TRBD1 (5 bases). CDR3 length: 16 residues. The ends were cut back, 6 bases at V and 0 bases at J, with 16 bases in the middle. CDR1 is MNHNY and CDR2 is SVGAGI in the germline V gene (reference sequence). CDR3 DNA sequence: TGTGCCAGCAGACAAAGCCAGGGTAGGAGCACAGATACGCAGTATTTT. Translated: CASRQSQGRSTDTQYF.

The gene calls are TRBV19 and TRBJ1-5; the D gene is possibly TRBD1 (5 bases). CDR1 and CDR2 from the germline V gene are LNHDA and SQIVND (reference sequence). The length of the CDR3 is 14 residues. V was clipped by 8 bases and J by 0 bases, with 11 bases between them. The CDR3 is CASRTGDSNQPQHF. The CDR3, as DNA: TGTGCCAGTCGTACGGGGGATAGCAATCAGCCCCAGCATTTT.